This TCR beta chain was obtained from a study of shared clonotypes between healthy human individuals. Background on the study: A couple of women and a few men aged 18 to 49 made up the donors.

Healthy and HIV-negative, the adult donors had no recent acute infections or vaccinations. Negatively enriched CD4+ T cells were divided by CD45RA into naive and memory. Trimming took 4 bases from V and 7 from J; bases not matched to a gene: 11. This CDR3 spans 14 amino acids. Germline CDR1 is SGDLS and CDR2 is YYNGEE. This table comes from immunoSEQ multiplex PCR, and its TCRdb copy is limited to in-frame clones, with some not included. The data show some 1.4 million clones, with approximately 97% seen just once and approximately 1.1% held by the top ten. The sequence derives from a man between 25 and 39 years old in good health. Input material: naive CD4+ T cells sorted from blood. Subset indicated: CD45RA+ positively selected. V usage is TRBV9 and J usage is TRBJ2-7, with TRBD2 identical over 7 bases. This chain's CDR3 is CASSPQAGVGEQYF. The CDR3 region has the DNA TGTGCCAGCAGCCCCCAGGCGGGAGTAGGAGAGCAGTACTTC.